In this sample, the clone carrying this T cell receptor (beta chain) turned up many times. Its target is unknown. The TCR beta CDR3 regions underwent amplification using RNA transcripts as the source. The TCR CDR3 was amplified in a first-round RT-PCR using the HTBI primer set. MiXCR, applied by TCRdb to the multiplex PCR reads, yields one record per CDR3 protein. Here the sample spans fewer than 450,000 distinct CDR3 sequences, around 15% being singletons. This entry is derived from a study of T cells in Graves' hyperthyroidism and ophthalmopathy. The CDR3 spans 14 residues. The germline V and J ends were trimmed by 3 bases and 8 bases, with 19 bases remaining between them. In germline, CDR1 is GTSNPN, CDR2 SVGIG (reference sequence). Out of more than 8 ml of fresh peripheral blood came the PBMCs. Study conclusions and caveats: Most thyroid-expanded clonotypes above 0.001 were also found in blood. With a median lead of roughly 6.8 months before onset, the model predicted ophthalmopathy.

The sequenced sample consisted of blood. This sequence joins TRBV30 and TRBJ1-2, with D tentatively TRBD1 (5 bases). The receptor was derived from a man aged 45-65 years with Graves' ophthalmopathy. CDR3 DNA sequence: TGTGCCTGGAGAGAGAGGGGTTCGGGGAGAGGCTACACCTTC. Amino acid sequence: CAWRERGSGRGYTF.